This entry describes one T cell receptor beta chain. Source study methods: Estimation of nucleated cell counts was performed using reference gene primer amplification. Only in-frame clones appear in the TCRdb table, and some are missing; sequencing was by immunoSEQ multiplex PCR. The DNA gave D and trimming, while V, J and clone size come from that table. The sample has 150,000 to 200,000 clones; 89% are singletons. Germline CDR1 reads LGHDT; CDR2 reads YNNKEL (reference sequence). The CDR3 has 15 residues. Trimming pared 6 bases from V and 1 base from J, leaving 13 bases between. Cohort 3 donors were reported recovered after two negative PCRs, clearance, or symptom resolution. The sample comes from a study of blood T cell repertoires in COVID-19. At the level of the study: Sample material is recorded as cDNA or gDNA derived from T cells, B-cell-depleted T cells, or PBMCs.

The clonotype comes from a woman aged 18-29 years who had recovered from COVID-19. The gene calls are TRBV3-1 (or the pseudogene TRBV3-2) and TRBJ1-3, with a weak D call TRBD1 (5 bases). Sequencing input: PBMCs or T cells enriched from blood (not recorded which). DNA for the CDR3: TGTGCCAGCAGTCACCCCAGGGTTTCTGGAAACACCATATATTTT. This translates into CASSHPRVSGNTIYF.